This T cell receptor (beta chain) was profiled in a study of CD4+ T cells in melanoma. Assay: immunoSEQ multiplex PCR; the TCRdb copy retains only in-frame clones and omits some. The data hold 17,000 or so clones, with roughly 85% observed a single time. Overall study results and limits: CD8+ T cell, macrophage and B cell function reportedly correlated with neoantigen-specific CD4+ T cells. Reportedly, melanoma neoantigen-specific CD4+ T cells showed varied differentiation states.

About this clone: Its antigen is unknown.

The sequence was obtained from a human donor with melanoma. Sequenced sample: cells from a culture (not recorded whether cultured in vitro).

DNA of the CDR3: TGTGCCTGGAGCGGGGGCTTTAACACCGGGGAGCTGTTTTTT. It is translated as CAWSGGFNTGELFF. The chain uses TRBV30 and TRBJ2-2; tentatively, D is TRBD1 or TRBD2 (6 bases each). Germline V gene lookup returns CDR1 GTSNPN and CDR2 SVGIG (reference sequence). The CDR3 totals 14 residues. Trimming took 3 bases from V and 2 from J, leaving 10 bases between them.